This TCR beta chain was obtained from a study of Ad26.COV2.S vaccination and SARS-CoV-2 variants. Points from the study as a whole: People given the vaccine had a wider spike-specific TCR breadth than placebo recipients did. Reports say spike-specific CD8+ and CD4+ T cell responses covered substantial breadth after vaccination.

The treatment denotes: about 20 received Ad26.COV2.S at low or high dose, single or two shots; 5 received placebo; per-sample allocation not given. The samples date from day 63 after the first vaccine or placebo injection. The donor's status was that of an adult aged 18-55 years in Boston. The assay was immunoSEQ multiplex PCR, and TCRdb's table has in-frame clones only and misses some. The sample consists of 200,000 to 250,000 clones, roughly 90% of them appearing once. Of note for this clone: Its cognate antigen is unknown.

The source material was peripheral blood, sampled in a trial of Ad26.COV2.S vaccine versus placebo. The receptor's source is a person aged 18-65 years who received the Ad26.COV2.S COVID-19 vaccine or a placebo.

The CDR3 coding sequence is TGTGCCAGTAGTATAAAAGGGGTGGAGTGGACTAGTGCCTACAATGAGCAGTTCTTC. Translated, it gives CASSIKGVEWTSAYNEQFF. V gene TRBV19 combines with J gene TRBJ2-1; 7 bases fit TRBD2. The V gene end was trimmed by 2 bases and the J gene end by 2 bases; junction bases not matched to a gene: 15. CDR3 length equals 19 residues. Looked up from germline, CDR1 is LNHDA and CDR2 is SQIVND (reference sequence).